Below, 21 T cell receptor beta chains from the same sample are listed, as sequenced in a study of OX40 agonist ivuxolimab in advanced cancers. Libraries were prepared by immunoSEQ multiplex PCR; TCRdb keeps only in-frame clonotypes and omits some of them. The sample lists about 80,000 clones, over 75% seen once, with 6.2% in the top ten. The sequences come from CD4+ or CD8+ T cells sorted from blood, collected in a trial of the OX40 agonist ivuxolimab. The receptor source for this set is an adult with an advanced solid tumor such as melanoma, head and neck, liver or kidney cancer.

This chain links TRBV6-1 with TRBJ2-5; D is unresolved. Germline values: CDR1 MNHNS, CDR2 SASEGT. The ends were cut back, 3 bases at V and 2 bases at J, with 7 bases in the middle. The CDR3 contains 13 residues. The CDR3 coding sequence is TGTGCCAGCAGTGACCACTCTCAAGAGACCCAGTACTTC. This gives the protein CASSDHSQETQYF.

J is TRBJ2-1 and V is TRBV6-1, with D possibly being TRBD1 (6 bases). Between the trimmed V and J ends, which lost 6 bases and 4 bases, there was a span of 16 bases. The CDR3 spans 15 residues. Germline V gene sequence: CDR1 MNHNS, CDR2 SASEGT. CDR3 amino acids: CASSSIQGWYNEQFF. The CDR3 DNA reads TGTGCCAGCAGCAGTATACAGGGCTGGTACAATGAGCAGTTCTTC.

The chain uses TRBV19 and TRBJ1-6; D may be TRBD1 (6 bases). The CDR3 sequence is 16 residues long. V was trimmed by 3 bases and J by 10 bases, leaving 19 bases between them. CDR1 and CDR2 from the germline V gene are LNHDA and SQIVND (reference sequence). The CDR3 DNA is TGTGCCAGTAGTATCCTCCCCGGACAGAGCGGGTCACCCCTCCACTTT. Amino acids: CASSILPGQSGSPLHF.

This chain uses TRBV2 with TRBJ1-1, with D tentatively TRBD1 (5 bases). V gave up 2 bases and J gave up 6 bases, with 13 bases separating them. Germline assignment: CDR1 SNHLY and CDR2 FYNNEI. The length of the CDR3 is 14 residues. The CDR3 reads CASSEQGPTAEAFF. In DNA, the CDR3 is TGTGCCAGCAGTGAACAGGGTCCTACCGCTGAAGCTTTCTTT.

V gene TRBV5-1 combines with J gene TRBJ2-1, with a weak D call TRBD1 (5 bases). CDR3 length: 13 residues. Germline CDR1 is SGHRS and CDR2 is YFSETQ. V lost 1 base and J lost 6, with 8 bases in between. The CDR3 coding sequence is TGCGCCAGCAGCTTGTATAGGGGCAATGAGCAGTTCTTC. Translated, it gives CASSLYRGNEQFF. Based on the CDR3 plus reference TRBV5-1 and TRBJ2-1, the full variable domain is KAGVTQTPRYLIKTRGQQVTLSCSPISGHRSVSWYQQTPGQGLQFLFEYFSETQRNKGNFPGRFSGRQFSNSRSEMNVSTLELGDSALYLCASSLYRGNEQFFGPGTRLTVL.

The CDR3 loop is CASSSPGQTSEQFF. The CDR3, as DNA: TGTGCCAGCAGTTCTCCGGGACAGACCTCCGAGCAGTTCTTC. The rearrangement links TRBV28 to TRBJ2-1, with 7 bases that match TRBD1. The length of the CDR3 is 14 residues. J was trimmed by 10 bases and V by 4 bases; bases with no gene match: 10. Germline CDR1 and CDR2: MDHEN and SYDVKM.

The rearrangement joins TRBV9 to TRBJ1-3, with TRBD1 as a possible D gene (5 bases). Between the trimmed V and J ends, which lost 3 bases and 2 bases, there was a span of 9 bases. The length of the CDR3 is 14 residues. In germline, CDR1 is SGDLS, CDR2 YYNGEE. CDR3 protein: CASSAWGAGNTIYF. The CDR3 region has the DNA TGTGCCAGCAGCGCCTGGGGGGCTGGAAACACCATATATTTT.

The chain carries TRBV2 and TRBJ2-1; maybe TRBD2 (7 bases). In germline, CDR1 is SNHLY, CDR2 FYNNEI. CDR3 length: 15 residues. V was shortened by 4 bases and J by 7 bases, with 17 bases between the two germline ends. CDR3 bases: TGTGCCAGCAGTGGAAATCCCGGGGGGCTTAATGAGCAGTTCTTC. It yields the protein CASSGNPGGLNEQFF. Variable domain in full (rest from reference TRBV2 and TRBJ2-1): EPEVTQTPSHQVTQMGQEVILRCVPISNHLYFYWYRQILGQKVEFLVSFYNNEISEKSEIFDDQFSVERPDGSNFTLKIRSTKLEDSAMYFCASSGNPGGLNEQFFGPGTRLTVL.

This chain uses TRBV28 with TRBJ2-2, with TRBD2 matching over 10 bases. CDR1 is MDHEN and CDR2 is SYDVKM in the germline V gene. This CDR3 spans 14 amino acids. Trimming removed 11 bases from V and 2 bases from J; junction bases left unmatched: 5. The CDR3 here is CASIAGGNTGELFF. The CDR3 nucleotides read TGTGCCTCAATAGCGGGAGGCAACACCGGGGAGCTGTTTTTT.

The rearrangement uses TRBV30 and TRBJ2-6, with D maybe TRBD2 (6 bases). The V end lost 3 bases, the J end lost 0 bases, and 9 bases lay between the germline ends. CDR1 is GTSNPN, CDR2 SVGIG, per germline (reference sequence). This CDR3 contains 15 residues. The CDR3 DNA reads TGTGCCTGGAGGGAGGGGCTCTCTGGGGCCAACGTCCTGACTTTC. Its translation is CAWREGLSGANVLTF.

This chain uses TRBV13 with TRBJ1-5; 9 bases are shared with TRBD1. Germline V gene lookup returns CDR1 PRHDT and CDR2 FYEKMQ (reference sequence). V shed 2 bases and J 7 bases; nucleotides not matched to a gene: 9. The CDR3 has 16 residues. The CDR3 spells CASSLYQDRGRQPQHF. CDR3 DNA sequence: TGTGCCAGCAGCTTATACCAGGACAGGGGAAGGCAGCCCCAGCATTTT. Looking up the rest from reference TRBV13 and TRBJ1-5 gives the full variable domain: AAGVIQSPRHLIKEKRETATLKCYPIPRHDTVYWYQQGPGQDPQFLISFYEKMQSDKGSIPDRFSAQQFSDYHSELNMSSLELGDSALYFCASSLYQDRGRQPQHFGDGTRLSIL.

In this sample, this clone turned up once. This chain joins TRBV2 and TRBJ2-7, with D tentatively TRBD1 (5 bases). Germline CDR1 SNHLY, CDR2 FYNNEI. V gave up 6 bases and J gave up 3 bases, with 12 bases separating them. The CDR3 loop spans 13 amino acids. The CDR3 sequence: CASRISQGYEQYF. The CDR3 DNA is TGTGCCAGCAGGATATCGCAGGGCTACGAGCAGTACTTC. The whole variable domain, filled in from reference TRBV2 and TRBJ2-7, reads EPEVTQTPSHQVTQMGQEVILRCVPISNHLYFYWYRQILGQKVEFLVSFYNNEISEKSEIFDDQFSVERPDGSNFTLKIRSTKLEDSAMYFCASRISQGYEQYFGPGTRLTVT.

The rearrangement links TRBV19 to TRBJ1-1; D is unresolved. CDR3 length: 15 residues. The germline CDR1 and CDR2 sequences are LNHDA and SQIVND (reference sequence). Trimming pared 4 bases from V and 1 base from J, leaving 13 bases between. CDR3 DNA sequence: TGTGCCAGTAGTAACCCCGATTTGGCGAACACTGAAGCTTTCTTT. Its protein product is CASSNPDLANTEAFF.

The chain employs TRBV2 and TRBJ1-4, with 7 bases fitting TRBD1. V trimming: 8 bases; J trimming: 2 bases; junction bases outside the gene matches: 8. Germline lookup yields CDR1 SNHLY and CDR2 FYNNEI. CDR3 length: 15 amino acids. The CDR3 sequence is CASGRVGGTNEKLFF. The CDR3 DNA sequence: TGTGCCAGCGGCCGGGTAGGGGGCACTAATGAAAAACTGTTTTTT.

The count of this clone is one. This sequence joins TRBV6-6 and TRBJ2-7; 8 nucleotides match TRBD1. Germline trimming cut 7 bases from V and 3 bases from J; bases unmatched to any gene: 14. From germline, CDR1 is MNHNY and CDR2 SVGAGI (reference sequence). This CDR3 is 16 amino acids long. The CDR3 nucleotides read TGTGCCAGCACCCTCACCCAGGGGGCGAGTGGCTACGAGCAGTACTTC. This encodes CASTLTQGASGYEQYF.

This clone turned up a few times. The chain combines TRBV18 with TRBJ2-5; either TRBD1 or TRBD2 may fit D (6 bases each). Trimming stripped 2 bases from V and 6 bases from J, with 19 bases between. CDR1 and CDR2 (germline): KGHSH, LQKENI. CDR3 length equals 16 residues. The CDR3 sequence is CASSPNQTGGGQTQYF. The CDR3 DNA is TGTGCCAGCTCACCAAACCAGACAGGAGGGGGACAGACCCAGTACTTC.

The chain carries TRBV6-6 and TRBJ2-3; 11 bases match TRBD2. This CDR3 has 15 amino acids. Germline CDR1 and CDR2: MNHNY and SVGAGI (reference sequence). The trim removed 6 bases at V and 5 bases at J, leaving 7 bases unmatched. Here the CDR3 reads CASRYNGLAGDTQYF. CDR3 DNA: TGTGCCAGCAGGTACAATGGACTAGCGGGAGATACGCAGTATTTT.

The CDR3 DNA follows: TGTGCCAGCAGCCGGGGGGCTTTAGAGACCCAGTACTTC. Protein: CASSRGALETQYF. The gene calls are TRBV7-2 and TRBJ2-5; D is perhaps TRBD2 (7 bases). This CDR3 has 13 residues. V was pared by 5 bases and J by 4 bases, with 11 bases between. Germline lookup yields CDR1 SGHTA and CDR2 FQGNSA.

The table lists this clone with a count of one. V usage is TRBV9 and J usage is TRBJ1-6; D remains ambiguous. The V and J ends lost 6 bases and 8 bases respectively, with 9 bases between them. CDR1 is SGDLS and CDR2 is YYNGEE in the germline V gene. This CDR3 is 12 amino acids long. CDR3 region: CASNSRDSPLHF. The CDR3 DNA follows: TGTGCCAGCAACAGCCGGGATTCACCCCTCCACTTT. Drawing the rest from reference TRBV9 and TRBJ1-6, the complete variable domain is DSGVTQTPKHLITATGQRVTLRCSPRSGDLSVYWYQQSLDQGLQFLIQYYNGEERAKGNILERFSAQQFPDLHSELNLSSLELGDSALYFCASNSRDSPLHFGNGTRLTVT.

The chain carries TRBV28 and TRBJ2-7; 7 positions agree with TRBD1. The J segment lost 1 base and the V segment lost 6 bases, leaving 9 bases of the junction unmatched. In germline, CDR1 is MDHEN, CDR2 SYDVKM. The CDR3 spans 15 residues. DNA for the CDR3: TGTGCCAGCAGCCTACAGGGGACCCCGTCCTACGAGCAGTACTTC. The encoded protein is CASSLQGTPSYEQYF.

V and J are TRBV5-4 and TRBJ1-6, with TRBD1 identical over 8 bases. CDR3 size: 18 residues. Germline trimming cut 0 bases from V and 2 bases from J; bases unmatched to any gene: 7. Germline V gene sequence: CDR1 SGHNT, CDR2 YYREEE (reference sequence). The DNA of the CDR3 is TGTGCCAGCAGCTTGGACAGGGGGGGCCTCGCCTATAATTCACCCCTCCACTTT. Translation: CASSLDRGGLAYNSPLHF.